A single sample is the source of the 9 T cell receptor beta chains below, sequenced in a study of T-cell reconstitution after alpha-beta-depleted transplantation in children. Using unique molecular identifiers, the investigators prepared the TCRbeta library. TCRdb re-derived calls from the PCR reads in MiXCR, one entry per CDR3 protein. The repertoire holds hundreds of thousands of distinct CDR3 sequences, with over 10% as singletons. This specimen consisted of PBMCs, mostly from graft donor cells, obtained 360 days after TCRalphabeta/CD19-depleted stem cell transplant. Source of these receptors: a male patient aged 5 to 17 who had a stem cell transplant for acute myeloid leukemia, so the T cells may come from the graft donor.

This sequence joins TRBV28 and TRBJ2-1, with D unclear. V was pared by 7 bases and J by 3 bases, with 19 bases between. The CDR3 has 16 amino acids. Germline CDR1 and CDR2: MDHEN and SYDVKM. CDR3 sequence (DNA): TGTGCCAGCATTAAAAAAAGCTGGCCCGGCTACAATGAGCAGTTCTTC. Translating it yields CASIKKSWPGYNEQFF.

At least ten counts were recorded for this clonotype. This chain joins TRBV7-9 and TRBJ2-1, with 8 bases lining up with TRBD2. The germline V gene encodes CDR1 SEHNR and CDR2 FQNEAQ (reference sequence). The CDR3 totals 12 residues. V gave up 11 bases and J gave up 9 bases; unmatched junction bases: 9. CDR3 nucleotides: TGTGCCGGGGGGACTAGGAGGCTTGAGCAGTTCTTC. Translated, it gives CAGGTRRLEQFF.

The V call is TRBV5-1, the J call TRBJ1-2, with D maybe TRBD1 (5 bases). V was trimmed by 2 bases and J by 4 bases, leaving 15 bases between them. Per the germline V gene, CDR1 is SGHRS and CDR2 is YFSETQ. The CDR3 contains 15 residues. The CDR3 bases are TGCGCCAGCAGCTTTTTTGACAGTTCGGGCTATGGCTACACCTTC. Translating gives CASSFFDSSGYGYTF.

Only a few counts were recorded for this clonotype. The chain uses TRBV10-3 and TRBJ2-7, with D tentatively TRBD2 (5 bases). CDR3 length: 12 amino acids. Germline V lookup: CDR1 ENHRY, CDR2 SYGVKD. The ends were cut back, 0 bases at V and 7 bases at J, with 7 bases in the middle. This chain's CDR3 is CAISESGGEQYF. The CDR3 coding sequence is TGTGCCATCAGTGAGTCAGGCGGGGAGCAGTACTTC.

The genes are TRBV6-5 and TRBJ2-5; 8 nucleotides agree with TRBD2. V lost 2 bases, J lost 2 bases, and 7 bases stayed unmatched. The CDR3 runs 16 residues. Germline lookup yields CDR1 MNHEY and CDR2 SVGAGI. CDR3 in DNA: TGTGCCAGCAGTTACGCAGCGGGAGTGGGTCAAGAGACCCAGTACTTC. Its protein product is CASSYAAGVGQETQYF.

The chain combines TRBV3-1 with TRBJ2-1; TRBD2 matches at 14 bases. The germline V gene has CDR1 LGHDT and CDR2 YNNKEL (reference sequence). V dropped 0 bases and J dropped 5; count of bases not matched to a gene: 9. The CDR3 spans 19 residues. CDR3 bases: TGTGCCAGCAGCCAAGACCAAACGGGACTAGCGGGAGACCACAATGAGCAGTTCTTC. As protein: CASSQDQTGLAGDHNEQFF.

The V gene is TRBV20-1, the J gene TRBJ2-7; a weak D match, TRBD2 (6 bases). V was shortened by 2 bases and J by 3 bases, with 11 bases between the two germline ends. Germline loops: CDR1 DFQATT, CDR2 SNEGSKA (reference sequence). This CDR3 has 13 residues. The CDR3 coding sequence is TGCAGTGCTAGATCCGGGAGTGTCTACGAGCAGTACTTC. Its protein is CSARSGSVYEQYF.

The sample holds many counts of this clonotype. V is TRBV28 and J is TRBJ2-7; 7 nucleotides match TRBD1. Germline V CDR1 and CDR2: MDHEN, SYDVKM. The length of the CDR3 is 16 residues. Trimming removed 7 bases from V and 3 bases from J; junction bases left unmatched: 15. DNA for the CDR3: TGTGCCAGCAAAGAGACAGGGCTTAAGGGGGACTACGAGCAGTACTTC. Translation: CASKETGLKGDYEQYF.

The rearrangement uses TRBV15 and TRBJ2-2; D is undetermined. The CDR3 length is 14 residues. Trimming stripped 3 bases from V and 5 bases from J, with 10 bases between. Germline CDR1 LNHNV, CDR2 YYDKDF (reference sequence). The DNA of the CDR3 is TGTGCCACCAGCAGGTTGTTACCGACCGGGGAGCTGTTTTTT. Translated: CATSRLLPTGELFF. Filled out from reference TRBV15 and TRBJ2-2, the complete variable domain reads DAMVIQNPRYQVTQFGKPVTLSCSQTLNHNVMYWYQQKSSQAPKLLFHYYDKDFNNEADTPDNFQSRRPNTSFCFLDIRSPGLGDTAMYLCATSRLLPTGELFFGEGSRLTVL.